The present T cell receptor (beta chain) was sequenced within a study of cytomegalovirus exposure and HLA in healthy donors. Primers included in the PCR were 60 Vbeta and 13 Jbeta primers. The method was immunoSEQ multiplex PCR; TCRdb's version includes in-frame clones alone and lacks a portion of them. The sample contains more than 95,000 clones, roughly 76% of which appear only once. In germline, CDR1 is MNHNS, CDR2 SASEGT. Trimming left V 3 bases short and J 5 bases short, with 11 bases between. The CDR3 covers 15 residues. The receptor comes from a man aged 50 or older in good health and CMV-seropositive. V gene TRBV6-1 combines with J gene TRBJ1-6; unclear D gene. Sequenced: PBMCs. The CDR3 reads CASSEVQVDNSPLHF. The CDR3 DNA sequence: TGTGCCAGCAGTGAGGTTCAGGTGGATAATTCACCCCTCCACTTT.